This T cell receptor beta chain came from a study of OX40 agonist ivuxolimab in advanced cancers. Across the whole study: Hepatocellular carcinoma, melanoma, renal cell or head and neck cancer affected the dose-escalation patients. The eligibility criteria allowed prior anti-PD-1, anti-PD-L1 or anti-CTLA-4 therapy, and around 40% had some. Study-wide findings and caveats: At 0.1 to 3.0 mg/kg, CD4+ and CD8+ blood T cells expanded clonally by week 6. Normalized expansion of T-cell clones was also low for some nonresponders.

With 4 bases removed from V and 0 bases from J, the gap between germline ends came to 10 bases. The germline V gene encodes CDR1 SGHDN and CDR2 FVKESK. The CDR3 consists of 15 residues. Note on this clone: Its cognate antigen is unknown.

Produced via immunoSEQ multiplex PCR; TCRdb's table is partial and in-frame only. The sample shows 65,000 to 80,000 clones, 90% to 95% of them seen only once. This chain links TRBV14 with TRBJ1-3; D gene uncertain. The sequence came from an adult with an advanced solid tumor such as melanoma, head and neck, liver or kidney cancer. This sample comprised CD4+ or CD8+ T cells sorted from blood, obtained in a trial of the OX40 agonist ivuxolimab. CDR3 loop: CASSRYISSGNTIYF. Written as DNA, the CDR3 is TGTGCCAGCAGCCGCTACATCAGCTCTGGAAACACCATATATTTT.